Below are 23 T cell receptor beta chains sequenced from a single sample in a study of T cell responses to AZD1222 COVID-19 vaccine. Method: immunoSEQ multiplex PCR; TCRdb's copy keeps in-frame clones and lacks some. Here the sample spans about 150,000 clones, 70% to 90% being singletons. Sequencing used peripheral blood, obtained on day 0 of MenACWY control vaccination. These receptors came from an adult in good health.

The chain recombines TRBV2 with TRBJ1-1; 12 bases agree with TRBD1. This CDR3 spans 16 amino acids. Germline CDR1 is SNHLY and CDR2 is FYNNEI. The junction had 2 bases not matched to a gene; V was cut back by 2 bases and J by 1 base. CDR3 nucleotide sequence: TGTGCCAGCAGTGAACCGGGACAGGGGGCGAACACTGAAGCTTTCTTT. Its protein product is CASSEPGQGANTEAFF.

V usage is TRBV19 and J usage is TRBJ2-1; 9 bases agree with TRBD2. From germline, CDR1 is LNHDA and CDR2 SQIVND (reference sequence). The CDR3 length is 17 residues. J lost 2 bases, V lost 1 base, and 6 bases had no gene match. The CDR3 DNA reads as TGTGCCAGTAGTATAGCTCTAGCGGGAATCCCCTACAATGAGCAGTTCTTC. This encodes CASSIALAGIPYNEQFF.

The J gene is TRBJ1-2, the V gene TRBV28, with D unresolved. CDR1 and CDR2 from the germline V gene are MDHEN and SYDVKM. CDR3 length: 13 amino acids. The V gene lost 4 bases and the J gene lost 4 bases, with 10 bases spanning the gap. CDR3 amino acids: CASSSRSAYGYTF. The DNA of the CDR3 is TGTGCCAGCAGTTCCCGTTCCGCCTATGGCTACACCTTC.

In this sample, this clone turned up a few times. The rearrangement uses TRBV7-2 and TRBJ2-5; maybe TRBD1 (6 bases). V was cut by 5 bases and J by 4 bases, with 14 bases left in between. Germline V CDR1 and CDR2: SGHTA, FQGNSA. The CDR3 is 14 amino acids. The CDR3 sequence: CASSAVLQGETQYF. CDR3 coding DNA: TGTGCCAGCAGCGCAGTACTACAGGGAGAGACCCAGTACTTC.

The rearrangement links TRBV18 to TRBJ1-1, with 7 bases fitting TRBD1. This CDR3 spans 14 amino acids. CDR1 KGHSH and CDR2 LQKENI come from the germline V gene. J gave up 5 bases and V 3 bases, and 6 bases lay outside the gene matches. For the CDR3, the DNA is TGTGCCAGCTCACCGGGCCCAGGGGGGACTGAAGCTTTCTTT. Its protein product is CASSPGPGGTEAFF.

The chain links TRBV10-3 to TRBJ1-2; D is unclear. From germline, CDR1 is ENHRY and CDR2 SYGVKD. The CDR3 length is 13 residues. Trimming removed 0 bases at V and 7 bases at J, with 9 bases between. DNA of the CDR3: TGTGCCATCAGTGAGTCAAACAGCCGTGGCTACACCTTC. Protein sequence: CAISESNSRGYTF.

The chain has TRBV4-1 and TRBJ1-2; possible D gene TRBD1, 5 bases. The CDR3 extends over 13 amino acids. Trimming took 1 base from V and 9 from J, leaving 12 bases between them. Germline V gene data show CDR1 as MGHRA and CDR2 as YSYEKL. DNA of the CDR3: TGCGCCAGCAGCCAAGGGGACCAGGCACGCTACACCTTC. It is translated as CASSQGDQARYTF.

The chain has TRBV9 and TRBJ1-1; TRBD1 might be the D (5 bases). The CDR3 is 16 residues long. In germline, CDR1 is SGDLS, CDR2 YYNGEE. V lost 0 bases, J lost 2 bases, and 14 bases lay in between. CDR3 region: CASSVAVGGANTEAFF. In DNA, the CDR3 is TGTGCCAGCAGCGTAGCCGTGGGGGGTGCTAACACTGAAGCTTTCTTT.

V usage is TRBV9 and J usage is TRBJ2-5; D is tentatively TRBD1 or TRBD2 (6 bases each). The CDR3 consists of 13 residues. Germline lookup yields CDR1 SGDLS and CDR2 YYNGEE. V was cut by 4 bases and J by 4 bases, with 11 bases left in between. CDR3 DNA sequence: TGTGCCAGCAGCCAGAGGGGGGCAGAGACCCAGTACTTC. It translates to CASSQRGAETQYF.

The CDR3 reads CASRADRGAEAFF. CDR3 sequence (DNA): TGCGCCAGCAGGGCGGACAGGGGTGCTGAAGCTTTCTTT. V is TRBV4-3 and J is TRBJ1-1; 9 bases fit TRBD1. CDR3 size: 13 residues. From germline, CDR1 is LGHNA and CDR2 YSLEER. Trimming at V came to 6 bases and at J to 6 bases, leaving 5 bases not matched to a gene.

The rearrangement links TRBV28 to TRBJ1-3, with D uncertain. V was shortened by 3 bases and J by 0 bases, with 12 bases between the two germline ends. CDR3 length equals 16 residues. Germline assignment: CDR1 MDHEN and CDR2 SYDVKM. The CDR3, as DNA: TGTGCCAGCAGTTTGGGCCAGACAATCTCTGGAAACACCATATATTTT. The encoded protein is CASSLGQTISGNTIYF.

The chain recombines TRBV7-2 with TRBJ2-1, with 9 nucleotides matching TRBD1. Trimming took 5 bases from V and 2 from J; bases not matched to a gene: 7. CDR1 is SGHTA, CDR2 FQGNSA, per germline. This CDR3 has 16 amino acids. The CDR3 sequence is CASSPDRGGTYNEQFF. The CDR3 DNA reads as TGTGCCAGCAGCCCCGACAGGGGGGGCACCTACAATGAGCAGTTCTTC.

J is TRBJ2-7 and V is TRBV5-1, with D possibly being TRBD1 (7 bases). Germline CDR1 is SGHRS and CDR2 is YFSETQ. This CDR3 is 15 amino acids long. The ends were cut back, 0 bases at V and 6 bases at J, with 16 bases in the middle. CDR3 loop: CASSLAGGRVSEQYF. As DNA, the CDR3 is TGCGCCAGCAGCTTGGCAGGGGGGCGGGTCAGCGAGCAGTACTTC.

This chain uses TRBV25-1 with TRBJ1-5, with unresolved D. Trimming removed 2 bases from V and 9 bases from J, with 17 bases in between. This CDR3 has 15 amino acids. The germline V gene has CDR1 MGHDK and CDR2 SYGVNS. CDR3 nucleotides: TGTGCCAGCAGTGAAGGAACAGCCAGCAATAGGCCCCAGCATTTT. Translated: CASSEGTASNRPQHF.

The rearrangement links TRBV20-1 to TRBJ2-3, with D uncertain. The ends were cut back, 7 bases at V and 2 bases at J, with 4 bases in the middle. Germline V gives CDR1 DFQATT, CDR2 SNEGSKA (reference sequence). The CDR3 is made up of 10 amino acids. The CDR3 loop is CSGVTDTQYF. The CDR3, as DNA: TGCAGTGGGGTCACAGATACGCAGTATTTT.

Here the CDR3 reads CASSFQGSGANVLTF. CDR3 coding DNA: TGTGCCAGCAGCTTTCAGGGCTCTGGGGCCAACGTCCTGACTTTC. V is TRBV5-6 and J is TRBJ2-6; weak D call: TRBD1 (5 bases). This CDR3 comprises 15 residues. Germline lookup yields CDR1 SGHDT and CDR2 YYEEEE. The V end was cut by 2 bases, the J end by 0 bases, with 6 bases between.

V is TRBV28 and J is TRBJ2-2; D unclear. Germline lookup yields CDR1 MDHEN and CDR2 SYDVKM. The length of the CDR3 is 13 residues. V lost 6 bases and J lost 7, with 12 bases in between. The CDR3 region has the DNA TGTGCCAGCAGCCCCAGCTTCGACGGGGAGCTGTTTTTT. Protein sequence: CASSPSFDGELFF.

The gene calls are TRBV6-5 and TRBJ2-3; no firm D call. Germline CDR1 and CDR2: MNHEY and SVGAGI. The CDR3 covers 14 residues. Trimming took 2 bases from V and 0 from J, leaving 6 bases between them. This chain's CDR3 is CASSYGDSTDTQYF. The CDR3 DNA sequence: TGTGCCAGCAGTTACGGCGATAGCACAGATACGCAGTATTTT.

V is TRBV3-1 (or the pseudogene TRBV3-2) and J is TRBJ2-3; 16 nucleotides agree with TRBD2. Germline-derived CDR1 and CDR2 are LGHDT and YNNKEL (reference sequence). J gave up 9 bases and V 2 bases, and 17 bases lay outside the gene matches. This CDR3 is 20 amino acids long. The CDR3 DNA sequence: TGTGCCAGCAGCCAATTTTACCCGGGACTAGCGGGGGGGCCAACCCTCACGCAGTATTTT. The encoded protein is CASSQFYPGLAGGPTLTQYF.

The rearrangement links TRBV5-6 to TRBJ2-7; TRBD1 matches at 8 bases. This CDR3 spans 15 amino acids. Germline CDR1 is SGHDT and CDR2 is YYEEEE. Germline trimming cut 1 base from V and 4 bases from J; bases unmatched to any gene: 7. The CDR3 nucleotides are TGTGCCAGCAGCTTGTTGGGGACAGGTGGATACGAGCAGTACTTC. This encodes CASSLLGTGGYEQYF.

The J gene is TRBJ2-1, the V gene TRBV5-6; D is unclear. CDR1 and CDR2 (germline): SGHDT, YYEEEE. The CDR3 has 15 amino acids. Trimming shortened V by 0 bases and J by 2 bases, and 9 bases separated the two germline ends. The DNA of the CDR3 is TGTGCCAGCAGCTTGGGTCCATCCACCTACAATGAGCAGTTCTTC. Protein product: CASSLGPSTYNEQFF.

This clone was recorded once. V and J are TRBV18 and TRBJ1-3; D gene uncertain. V was trimmed by 2 bases and J by 11 bases, leaving 19 bases between them. Germline-derived CDR1 and CDR2 are KGHSH and LQKENI. This CDR3 spans 15 amino acids. The CDR3 sequence: CASSPRSSIDFAIYF. Written as DNA, the CDR3 is TGTGCCAGCTCACCAAGGAGCAGTATAGACTTTGCCATATATTTT.

This chain links TRBV5-1 with TRBJ1-6; TRBD1 matches at 11 bases. With V trimmed by 4 bases and J by 10 bases, 7 bases remained unmatched. CDR3 length: 15 amino acids. Germline CDR1 and CDR2: SGHRS and YFSETQ. Written as DNA, the CDR3 is TGCGCCAGCAGCCTCGGGGGACAGGGGGACTCACCCCTCCACTTT. As protein: CASSLGGQGDSPLHF. Based on the CDR3 plus reference TRBV5-1 and TRBJ1-6, the full variable domain is KAGVTQTPRYLIKTRGQQVTLSCSPISGHRSVSWYQQTPGQGLQFLFEYFSETQRNKGNFPGRFSGRQFSNSRSEMNVSTLELGDSALYLCASSLGGQGDSPLHFGNGTRLTVT.